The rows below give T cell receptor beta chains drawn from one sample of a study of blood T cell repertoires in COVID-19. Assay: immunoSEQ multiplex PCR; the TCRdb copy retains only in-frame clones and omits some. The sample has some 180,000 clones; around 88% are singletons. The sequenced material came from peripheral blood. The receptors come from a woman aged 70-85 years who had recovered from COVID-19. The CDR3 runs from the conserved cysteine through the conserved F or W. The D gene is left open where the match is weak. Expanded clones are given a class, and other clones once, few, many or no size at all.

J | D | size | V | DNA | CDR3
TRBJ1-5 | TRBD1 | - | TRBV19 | TGTGCCAGTAGTCCCCTCACAGGGGTCAATCAGCCCCAGCATTTT | CASSPLTGVNQPQHF
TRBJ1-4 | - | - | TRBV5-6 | TGTGCCAGCAGCTTGGGGGGCAGACCTAATGAAAAACTGTTTTTT | CASSLGGRPNEKLFF
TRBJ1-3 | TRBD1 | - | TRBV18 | TGTGCCAGCTCACCGAAGGCAGGGGGACCCTCTGGAAACACCATATATTTT | CASSPKAGGPSGNTIYF
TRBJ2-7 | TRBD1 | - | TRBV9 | TGTGCCAGCAGCACGAGACAGGGGGGCAAGCAGTACTTC | CASSTRQGGKQYF
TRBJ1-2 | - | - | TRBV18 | TGTGCCAGCTCGGAACTAGGGAACGGCGGCTACACCTTC | CASSELGNGGYTF
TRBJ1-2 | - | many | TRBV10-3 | TGTGCCATCAGCCGCGGGCCTCCCCCCTATGGCTACACCTTC | CAISRGPPPYGYTF
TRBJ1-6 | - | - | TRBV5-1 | TGCGCCAGCATTGGCGGCAGGGTGAACTCACCCCTCCACTTT | CASIGGRVNSPLHF
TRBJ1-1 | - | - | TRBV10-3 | TGTGCCATCAGTGCGGGCACCCATGGGGGCCGAGACACTGAAGCTTTCTTT | CAISAGTHGGRDTEAFF
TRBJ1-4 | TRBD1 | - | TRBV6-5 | TGTGCCAGCAGTTACGTCCGGACAGGTGAAAAACTGTTTTTT | CASSYVRTGEKLFF
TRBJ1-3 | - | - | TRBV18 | TGTGCCAGCTCACCACCGTCCAGCTCTGGAAACACCATATATTTT | CASSPPSSSGNTIYF
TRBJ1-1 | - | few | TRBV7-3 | TGTGCCAGCAGCTTAACAAGTTCCAGCACTGAAGCTTTCTTT | CASSLTSSSTEAFF
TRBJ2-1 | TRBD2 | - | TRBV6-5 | TGTGCCAGCACCGCCCAAGCGGGAGGGGACAATGAGCAGTTCTTC | CASTAQAGGDNEQFF
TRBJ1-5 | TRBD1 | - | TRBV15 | TGTGCCACCAGTTGGACCGGACAGGGGGCTGGTCAGCCCCAGCATTTT | CATSWTGQGAGQPQHF
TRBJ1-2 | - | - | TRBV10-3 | TGTGCCATCAGGCCCCCAACAGGGTACGGCTACACCTTC | CAIRPPTGYGYTF
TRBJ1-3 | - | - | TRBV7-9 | TGTGCCAGCAGCTTAGGGTGGGCTCGGGGAAACACCATATATTTT | CASSLGWARGNTIYF
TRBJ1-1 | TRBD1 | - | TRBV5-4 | TGTGCCAGCAGCTTGGATAGGACAGGGAGGGCTTTCTTT | CASSLDRTGRAFF
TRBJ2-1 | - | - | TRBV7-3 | TGTGCCAGCAGCCCCAGGGGCGGGAGTTCCTACAATGAGCAGTTCTTC | CASSPRGGSSYNEQFF
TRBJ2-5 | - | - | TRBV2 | TGTGCCAGCAGGGACGGACTCAGGCAGACCCAGTACTTC | CASRDGLRQTQYF
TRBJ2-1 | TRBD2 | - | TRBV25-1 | TGTGCCAGCAGCTCCCATGGCGGGAGGGCCAGCAATGAGCAGTTCTTC | CASSSHGGRASNEQFF
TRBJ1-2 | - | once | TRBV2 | TGTGCCAGCAGGGGGGCTGGCTATGGCTACACCTTC | CASRGAGYGYTF
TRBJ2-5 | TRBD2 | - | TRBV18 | TGTGCCAGCTCCCGTGGGCTAGCGGGATTTGGGGAGACCCAGTACTTC | CASSRGLAGFGETQYF
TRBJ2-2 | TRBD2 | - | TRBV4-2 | TGTGCCAGCAGCCAAGACTCGGGGGGGCGTGGCGGGGAGCTGTTTTTT | CASSQDSGGRGGELFF
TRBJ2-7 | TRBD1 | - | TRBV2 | TGTGCCAGCAGGAACCCGACAGGGTCAGGGCAGTACTTC | CASRNPTGSGQYF
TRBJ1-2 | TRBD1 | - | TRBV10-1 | TGCGCCAGCACCCCCCCCGGCGGACAGGACTATGGCTACACCTTC | CASTPPGGQDYGYTF
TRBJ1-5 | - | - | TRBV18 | TGTGCCAGCTCACCCTCTCCCAATCAGCCCCAGCATTTT | CASSPSPNQPQHF
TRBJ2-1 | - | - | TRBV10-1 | TGCGCCAGCTCCAACCGGAGCTCCTACAATGAGCAGTTCTTC | CASSNRSSYNEQFF
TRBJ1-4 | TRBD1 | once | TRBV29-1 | TGCAGCGCCCGGACAGGGGGCCGGGAAAAACTGTTTTTT | CSARTGGREKLFF
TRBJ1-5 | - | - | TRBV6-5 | TGTGCCAGCAGCCAGGACACCTGGGGTCAGCCCCAGCATTTT | CASSQDTWGQPQHF
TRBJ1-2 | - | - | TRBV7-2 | TGTGCCAGCAGCTTACCCGACAGTGCCACTGGCTACACCTTC | CASSLPDSATGYTF
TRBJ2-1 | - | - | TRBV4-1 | TGCGCCAGCAGCCAAGAGGGCAGGGGGGTACACAATGAGCAGTTCTTC | CASSQEGRGVHNEQFF
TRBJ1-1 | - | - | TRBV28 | TGTGCCAGCAGCACAGGACCGGTGGGAGCTTTCTTT | CASSTGPVGAFF
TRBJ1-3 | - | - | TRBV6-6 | TGTGCCACCCGATCTGGGGGGGGAGACTCTGGAAACACCATATATTTT | CATRSGGGDSGNTIYF
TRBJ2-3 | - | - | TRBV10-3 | TGTGCCATCAGTGAAGTTGGGGTAGCGAGGGAACGGGCAGATACGCAGTATTTT | CAISEVGVARERADTQYF
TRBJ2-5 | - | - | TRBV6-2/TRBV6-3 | TGTGCCAGCAGTCCCCAGGGTGGGGAGACCCAGTACTTC | CASSPQGGETQYF
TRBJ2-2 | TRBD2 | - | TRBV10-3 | TGTGCCACGAAGACTAGCCCAACGGGCACCGGGGAGCTGTTTTTT | CATKTSPTGTGELFF
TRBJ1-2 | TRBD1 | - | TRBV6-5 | TGTGCCAGCAGTTACGGAGGACAGGAGTATGGCTACACCTTC | CASSYGGQEYGYTF
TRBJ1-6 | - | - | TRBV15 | TGTGCCACGGGGGCAGGGAGCTCCTATAATTCACCCCTCCACTTT | CATGAGSSYNSPLHF
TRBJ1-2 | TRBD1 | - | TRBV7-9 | TGTGCCAGCAGCTTAGCTGGATTGGGCAGGGGGCCCGTAGACTATGGCTACACCTTC | CASSLAGLGRGPVDYGYTF
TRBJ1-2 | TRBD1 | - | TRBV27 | TGTGCCAGCAGTGCCAACGACAGGGGTGGCGGCTACACCTTC | CASSANDRGGGYTF
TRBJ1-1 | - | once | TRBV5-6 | TGTGCCAGCAGCTGGGCCAGGGCGGAAGCTTTCTTT | CASSWARAEAFF
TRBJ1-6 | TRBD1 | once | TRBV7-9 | TGTGCCAGCAGCTTAGGACAGGGTTCACCCCTCCACTTT | CASSLGQGSPLHF
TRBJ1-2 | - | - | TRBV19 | TGTGCCAGTAACGGGGGAGCTCCCTATGGCTACACCTTC | CASNGGAPYGYTF